The present T cell receptor (beta chain) was sequenced within a study of CD8+CD57+ T cells in acquired aplastic anemia. About the research overall: Sorted CD4+ and CD8+ cells gave an average of 3.2 ug of DNA. The study obtained about 10.8 million reads on average for CD4+ cells from healthy donors.

Notes on the study in general: Overlap between patients and controls comprised roughly 30 CD8+ CDR3 sequences. Patients and controls had CD8+ Simpson's diversity values that were not significantly distinct.

As to this clonotype: Its antigen is not known.

Genomic DNA, the template, was used for profiling of the TCR beta VDJ and CDR3. MiXCR, applied by TCRdb to the reads, yields one record per CDR3 protein. Of approximately 380,000 distinct CDR3 sequences in the sample, about two thirds were seen once. The CDR3 has 17 residues. With 3 bases clipped from V and 10 bases from J, the junction kept 13 bases outside the gene matches. CDR1 and CDR2 from the germline V gene are SGHTS and YDEGEE. The V call is TRBV5-8, the J call TRBJ1-6, with TRBD1 matching 10 bases. Material: sorted CD4+, CD8+, or CD8+CD57+ T cells (not recorded which) from PBMCs. The receptor's source is a human donor in good health, serving as a control. As DNA, the CDR3 is TGTGCCAGCAGCTGTCGATTTTTGACAGGGGGCAACTCACCCCTCCACTTT. It encodes CASSCRFLTGGNSPLHF.